This T cell receptor beta chain was captured by sequencing in a study of radiation and T cells in renal cell carcinoma. Time point denoted: baseline pretreatment blood. The treatment denotes: 15 Gy SBRT to primary tumor, nephrectomy 4 weeks later. CDR3 size: 15 residues. Germline V CDR1 and CDR2: SGHTA, FQGNSA. V lost 7 bases and J lost 4; bases outside the gene matches: 7. Assay: immunoSEQ multiplex PCR; the TCRdb copy retains only in-frame clones and omits some. The sample has about 160,000 clones; about 87% are singletons. The chain couples TRBV7-2 to TRBJ1-6, with 7 bases aligning to TRBD1. The material was blood, obtained from a patient whose treatment included radiotherapy and nephrectomy. This clonotype originated in a woman in her 70s with renal cell carcinoma. The CDR3 DNA reads TGTGCCAGCACTCCCCCCAGGGGGTATAATTCACCCCTCCACTTT. It specifies CASTPPRGYNSPLHF. Full variable domain (rest looked up from reference TRBV7-2 and TRBJ1-6): GAGVSQSPSNKVTEKGKDVELRCDPISGHTALYWYRQSLGQGLEFLIYFQGNSAPDKSGLPSDRFSAERTGGSVSTLTIQRTQQEDSAVYLCASTPPRGYNSPLHFGNGTRLTVT.